This T cell receptor beta chain was identified in a study of blood T cell repertoires in COVID-19. Germline V gives CDR1 SGHNT, CDR2 YYREEE (reference sequence). With V trimmed by 3 bases and J by 4 bases, 15 bases remained unmatched. CDR3 length: 18 residues. Profiling relied on immunoSEQ multiplex PCR, and the TCRdb table lists in-frame clones only, not all of them. The table records about 250,000 clones, around 88% of them present only once. The sequence derives from a man older than 75 with acute or convalescent COVID-19. The chain recombines TRBV5-4 with TRBJ2-5; 10 bases match TRBD1. Sequencing input: peripheral blood. This chain's CDR3 is CASSSGRATGGIGETQYF. The DNA of the CDR3 is TGTGCCAGCAGCTCTGGAAGGGCGACAGGGGGCATTGGAGAGACCCAGTACTTC.